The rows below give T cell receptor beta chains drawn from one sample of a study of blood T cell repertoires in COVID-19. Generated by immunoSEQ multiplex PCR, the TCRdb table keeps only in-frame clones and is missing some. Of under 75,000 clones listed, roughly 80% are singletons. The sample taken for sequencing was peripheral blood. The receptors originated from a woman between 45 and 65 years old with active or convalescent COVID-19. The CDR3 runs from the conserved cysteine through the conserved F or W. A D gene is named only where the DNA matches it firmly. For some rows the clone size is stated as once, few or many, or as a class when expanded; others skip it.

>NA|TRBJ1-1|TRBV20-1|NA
CSASRSGSTEAFF
TGCAGTGCTAGTAGGTCTGGGAGCACTGAAGCTTTCTTT
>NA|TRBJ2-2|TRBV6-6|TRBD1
CASSPLLGDRDTGELFF
TGTGCCAGCAGTCCCCTCCTTGGGGACAGAGACACCGGGGAGCTGTTTTTT
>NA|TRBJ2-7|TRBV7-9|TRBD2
CASSRTSSEQYF
TGTGCCAGCAGCCGGACTAGCTCCGAGCAGTACTTC
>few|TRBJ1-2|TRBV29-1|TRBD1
CSVDREGYTF
TGCAGCGTCGACAGGGAAGGCTACACCTTC
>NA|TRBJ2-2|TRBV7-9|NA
CASSFNRDTGELFF
TGTGCCAGCAGCTTCAACAGGGACACCGGGGAGCTGTTTTTT
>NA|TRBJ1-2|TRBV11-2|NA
CASSLGAGDYGYTF
TGTGCCAGCAGCCTAGGGGCGGGGGACTATGGCTACACCTTC
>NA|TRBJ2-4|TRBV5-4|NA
CASSLIGQAKNIQYF
TGTGCCAGCAGCTTGATTGGACAGGCCAAAAACATTCAGTACTTC
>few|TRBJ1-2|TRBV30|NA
CAWSVPRFRVYGYTF
TGTGCCTGGAGTGTACCCCGGTTCCGGGTCTATGGCTACACCTTC
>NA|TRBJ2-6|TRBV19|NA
CASSESGANVLTF
TGTGCCAGTTCGGAGTCTGGGGCCAACGTCCTGACTTTC
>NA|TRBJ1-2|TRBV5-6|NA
CASSFGSIYGYTF
TGTGCCAGCAGCTTCGGGAGTATCTATGGCTACACCTTC
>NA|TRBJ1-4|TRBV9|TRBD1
CASSGTQGANEKLFF
TGTGCCAGCAGCGGTACACAGGGGGCAAATGAAAAACTGTTTTTT
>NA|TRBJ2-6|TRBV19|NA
CASSSSALSGANVLTF
TGTGCCAGTAGTTCATCAGCGCTCTCTGGGGCCAACGTCCTGACTTTC
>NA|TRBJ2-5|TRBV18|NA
CASSPLSRETQYF
TGTGCCAGCTCACCACTGTCTAGAGAGACCCAGTACTTC
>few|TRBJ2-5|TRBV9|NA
CASSVRSALIDETQYF
TGTGCCAGCAGCGTACGTAGCGCGTTGATCGATGAGACCCAGTACTTC
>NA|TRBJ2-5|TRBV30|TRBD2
CAWSGTSGQETQYF
TGTGCCTGGAGCGGGACTAGCGGTCAAGAGACCCAGTACTTC
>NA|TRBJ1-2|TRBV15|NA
CATSREGRGYGYTF
TGTGCCACCAGCAGAGAGGGGCGGGGGTATGGCTACACCTTC